This is a list of T cell receptor beta chains from one sample in a study of blood T cell repertoires in COVID-19. The protocol was immunoSEQ multiplex PCR, while the TCRdb copy is restricted to in-frame clones and leaves out a portion. The sample records around 280,000 clones, about nine tenths being singletons. The sample taken for sequencing was peripheral blood. The receptors come from a woman between 45 and 60 years old who had recovered from COVID-19. Each CDR3 is given with its conserved first and last residue. A D gene is named only where the DNA matches it firmly. Where a row states a size, it is once, few, many or the class of an expanded clone; other rows omit it.

>TRBV6-1|TRBJ1-1|TRBD1|-
TGTGCCAGCAGTGAATTAAAAGCGGACAGGGTGAGGAACACTGAAGCTTTCTTT
CASSELKADRVRNTEAFF
>TRBV10-3|TRBJ2-1|TRBD2|-
TGTGCCAGTCTCAGCGGGAGTCGGGACAATGAGCAGTTCTTC
CASLSGSRDNEQFF
>TRBV6-6|TRBJ1-2|TRBD1|-
TGTGCCAGCAGTTACTCCCCCGCAGGGGGCAGTGGCTACACCTTC
CASSYSPAGGSGYTF
>TRBV5-6|TRBJ2-5|-|-
TGTGCCAGCAGCTTGGATGCGGGCCGGCAACAAGAGACCCAGTACTTC
CASSLDAGRQQETQYF
>TRBV6-5|TRBJ1-2|-|-
TGTGCCAGCAGGCCCCTAAGCGGGTATGGCTACACCTTC
CASRPLSGYGYTF
>TRBV5-4|TRBJ1-3|TRBD1|-
TGTGCCAGCAGCTTACCGGGACAGGGAATCTCTGGAAACACCATATATTTT
CASSLPGQGISGNTIYF
>TRBV30|TRBJ2-7|-|few
TGTGCCTGGAGTGCACAGTTACCCCGGGGGTTACGCTACGAGCAGTACTTC
CAWSAQLPRGLRYEQYF
>TRBV3-1/TRBV3-2|TRBJ1-2|-|-
TGTGCCAGCAGCCAAAGCTTACTTAACTATGGCTATACCTTC
CASSQSLLNYGYTF
>TRBV4-2|TRBJ2-5|TRBD2|-
TGTGCCAGCAGCCAAGGCTCCGGGACTAGTGCAGGGGAGCAAGAGACCCAGTACTTC
CASSQGSGTSAGEQETQYF
>TRBV4-1|TRBJ1-1|TRBD1|-
TGCGCCAGCAGCCGAGCAGGGACAGGGGATTTAACTGAAGCTTTCTTT
CASSRAGTGDLTEAFF
>TRBV6-5|TRBJ2-7|TRBD1|once
TGTCCAGGGGGCCCTTTCTCCTACGAGCAGTACTTC
CPGGPFSYEQYF
>TRBV2|TRBJ2-7|-|-
TGTGCCAGCAGTGAAAGCCGTGGCGGCTACGAGCAGTACTTC
CASSESRGGYEQYF
>TRBV29-1|TRBJ1-1|-|few
TGCAGCGTTGAGGTCCAGGGTAGAATGAACACTGAAGCTTTCTTT
CSVEVQGRMNTEAFF
>TRBV30|TRBJ1-5|TRBD1|-
TGTGCCTGGAGACTTCCGGGACAGGGGGCTGGGCAGCCCCAGCATTTT
CAWRLPGQGAGQPQHF
>TRBV27|TRBJ1-1|TRBD1|-
TGTGCCAGCAGTTTACTGGGGACAGGGGTTGGAGCTTTCTTT
CASSLLGTGVGAFF
>TRBV10-3|TRBJ2-7|TRBD2|few
TGTGCCATCAGTGAGTCGATAGCGGGAACTAATTCCTACGAGCAGTACTTC
CAISESIAGTNSYEQYF
>TRBV6-2/TRBV6-3|TRBJ2-7|TRBD2|-
TGTGCCAGCAGTTACTTGGCTAGCGGGAGTGGGGAGCAGTACTTC
CASSYLASGSGEQYF
>TRBV19|TRBJ2-1|TRBD1|-
TGTGCCAGTAGTCCCCGGGACAGCGCTTTTTTGGGAGAGCAGTTCTTC
CASSPRDSAFLGEQFF
>TRBV6-2/TRBV6-3|TRBJ2-2|-|-
TGTGCCAGCAGTTACTCGCGGGGGCAGGGCACCGGGGAGCTGTTTTTT
CASSYSRGQGTGELFF
>TRBV5-4|TRBJ2-5|-|-
TGTGCCAGCAGCCTGCCGCGGCAAGAGACCCAGTACTTC
CASSLPRQETQYF
>TRBV6-2/TRBV6-3|TRBJ1-2|-|-
TGTGCCAGCAGTTATCAGGGGAATCGCCTGGAATATGGCTACACCTTC
CASSYQGNRLEYGYTF
>TRBV4-1|TRBJ2-6|TRBD1|-
TGCGCCAGCAGCCAAGATCGGGACAGAATCTCTGGGGCCAACGTCCTGACTTTC
CASSQDRDRISGANVLTF
>TRBV5-1|TRBJ1-1|-|-
TGCGCCAGCAGCTTTTTGGGAGCGTACACTGAAGCTTTCTTT
CASSFLGAYTEAFF
>TRBV7-3|TRBJ1-2|TRBD1|few
TGTGCCAGCAGCCCAGGGGACAGCAACTATGGCTACACCTTC
CASSPGDSNYGYTF
>TRBV10-3|TRBJ1-1|-|once
TGTGCCATCAGTGAGTCGTTGGGACTTAACACTGAAGCTTTCTTT
CAISESLGLNTEAFF
>TRBV4-2|TRBJ2-5|-|few
TGTGCCAGCAGCCAAGATCTGGGGCGGATCGAGACCCAGTACTTC
CASSQDLGRIETQYF
>TRBV6-5|TRBJ1-2|-|-
TGTGCCAGCAGTTATTTGGACAGCAACTATGGCTACACCTTC
CASSYLDSNYGYTF
>TRBV19|TRBJ1-1|-|-
TGTGCCAGTAGCCCGAGGCGAGAAATGAACACTGAAGCTTTCTTT
CASSPRREMNTEAFF
>TRBV4-1|TRBJ2-3|TRBD1|-
TGCGCCAGCAGCCACCGGGACAGCTCCTCAGAGGATACGCAGTATTTT
CASSHRDSSSEDTQYF
>TRBV30|TRBJ1-1|-|-
TGTGCCTGGAGTGTATGGAGCACTGAAGCTTTCTTT
CAWSVWSTEAFF
>TRBV29-1|TRBJ2-7|-|-
TGCAGCGTTGACGGGCTAGGGGGAACCTACGAGCAGTACTTC
CSVDGLGGTYEQYF
>TRBV28|TRBJ1-2|-|-
TGTGCCAGCCGCTCGGGAGGATCTAACTATGGCTACACCTTC
CASRSGGSNYGYTF
>TRBV7-2|TRBJ2-7|TRBD1|once
TGTGCCAGCAGCCTTCGGACAGGGGACTCCTACGAGCAGTACTTC
CASSLRTGDSYEQYF
>TRBV4-3|TRBJ1-6|-|-
TGCGCCAGCAGCCAATTTTCGAGCTCCTATAATTCACCCCTCCACTTT
CASSQFSSSYNSPLHF
>TRBV4-2|TRBJ1-4|-|few
TGTGCCAGCAGCCAAGCGAGCAGGGGCGGTGGTGAAAAACTGTTTTTT
CASSQASRGGGEKLFF
>TRBV28|TRBJ2-6|-|-
TGTGCCAGCAGCGCTGTGGCAGGGAGGTTTCCTGGGGCCAACGTCCTGACTTTC
CASSAVAGRFPGANVLTF
>TRBV30|TRBJ1-2|TRBD1|-
TGTGCCGGACCGACAGGGACAGGCTATGGCTACACCTTC
CAGPTGTGYGYTF
>TRBV18|TRBJ1-5|-|-
TGTGCCAGCTCCCAAAACGAGGGAGGTAATCAGCCCCAGCATTTT
CASSQNEGGNQPQHF
>TRBV9|TRBJ2-5|TRBD2|-
TGTGCCAGCAGCGTAGAACCCCAGGGACTAGCATCGAGGCTGAAAGAGACCCAGTACTTC
CASSVEPQGLASRLKETQYF
>TRBV7-2|TRBJ1-6|-|-
TGTGCCAGCAGCTTATTAGACAGTTATCCCCTCCACTTT
CASSLLDSYPLHF
>TRBV7-6|TRBJ1-1|-|once
TGTGCCAGCAGTCCAGGGAGGGCCTGGGGCACTGAAGCTTTCTTT
CASSPGRAWGTEAFF
>TRBV30|TRBJ1-2|-|once
TGTGCCTGGATGTCGCAGGGGCGAAACTATGGCTACACCTTC
CAWMSQGRNYGYTF
>TRBV27|TRBJ1-2|TRBD1|-
TGTGCCAGCAGCTCCACCAGGGGGCGCGGCTACACCTTC
CASSSTRGRGYTF
>TRBV7-3|TRBJ2-1|TRBD2|-
TGTGCCAGCAGCCCCGGACTAGGAGCTGAGCAGTTCTTC
CASSPGLGAEQFF
>TRBV6-2/TRBV6-3|TRBJ1-2|TRBD1|-
TGTGCCAGCAGTCCGGGACAGGCCCCGCCGACCTTC
CASSPGQAPPTF
>TRBV30|TRBJ1-6|-|-
TGTGCCTGGAGGGACAGTAATTCACCCCTCCACTTT
CAWRDSNSPLHF
>TRBV7-9|TRBJ2-3|TRBD1|-
TGTGCCAGCAGCCCGACAGGGCTCGATACGCAGTATTTT
CASSPTGLDTQYF
>TRBV19|TRBJ2-2|TRBD1|-
TGTGCCAGTAGTATGTGGGGAACAGGGGTGAAGGCCGGGGAGCTGTTTTTT
CASSMWGTGVKAGELFF
>TRBV10-3|TRBJ1-2|TRBD1|-
TGTGCCATCATCGCAAAGACAGGGGACAACTATGGCTACACCTTC
CAIIAKTGDNYGYTF
>TRBV27|TRBJ1-1|TRBD1|-
TGTGCCAGCAGTTCAAGGACAGGGGGCAACACTGAAGCTTTCTTT
CASSSRTGGNTEAFF
>TRBV5-8|TRBJ2-1|-|few
TGTGCCAGCAGCCAAGCAGGGTTTACCTACAATGAGCAGTTCTTC
CASSQAGFTYNEQFF
>TRBV15|TRBJ2-7|TRBD2|-
TGTGCCACCAGCAGAGATTTGTCGCCTAGCGGAACCTACGAGCAGTACTTC
CATSRDLSPSGTYEQYF
>TRBV5-6|TRBJ2-5|TRBD2|few
TGTGCCAGCAGCTTGATTGGTAGCGGGGGGGGTACCCAGTACTTC
CASSLIGSGGGTQYF